Below, 23 T cell receptor beta chains from the same sample are listed, as sequenced in a study of cytomegalovirus exposure and HLA in healthy donors. TCRdb's copy holds only in-frame clones and misses some; the assay was immunoSEQ multiplex PCR. The repertoire holds approximately 170,000 clones, around four fifths seen once, with 2% to 2.5% in the top ten. Sequenced material: PBMCs. The receptors derive from a man under 40 in good health and CMV-seropositive.

This chain connects TRBV6-1 to TRBJ1-5; D remains ambiguous. Trimming shortened V by 6 bases and J by 7 bases, and 19 bases separated the two germline ends. The CDR3 spans 15 residues. The germline CDR1 and CDR2 sequences are MNHNS and SASEGT. The CDR3: CASSAPRLGGQPQHF. The CDR3 DNA is TGTGCCAGCAGCGCACCTCGGCTGGGAGGACAGCCCCAGCATTTT.

The rearrangement joins TRBV19 to TRBJ1-1; D call uncertain. Trimming cost V 7 bases and J 1 base, with 10 bases left between them. Germline values: CDR1 LNHDA, CDR2 SQIVND (reference sequence). This CDR3 is built from 13 residues. The CDR3 loop is CASILGENTEAFF. The CDR3 coding sequence is TGTGCCAGTATCCTAGGCGAGAACACTGAAGCTTTCTTT.

About this clone: Germline is not matched at one junction end, which may reflect a read error. This chain joins TRBV7-2 and TRBJ2-5; TRBD2 matches 11 bases. Germline lookup yields CDR1 SGHTA and CDR2 FQGNSA. The CDR3 is 16 amino acids. The CDR3 region is CASSNPLAGGGESQYF. The CDR3, as DNA: TGTGCCAGCAGCAACCCCCTAGCGGGGGGTGGAGAGAGCCAGTACTTC.

J is TRBJ2-1 and V is TRBV6-6, with D maybe TRBD2 (7 bases). V dropped 6 bases and J dropped 5 bases, with 14 bases sitting between them. In germline, CDR1 is MNHNY, CDR2 SVGAGI (reference sequence). This CDR3 is 14 amino acids long. CDR3 in DNA: TGTGCCAGCAGCCACCGGGGGGCGGACAATGAGCAGTTCTTC. Translating it yields CASSHRGADNEQFF.

The chain combines TRBV5-1 with TRBJ1-6, with D possibly TRBD1 on 5 matching bases. Trimming took off 0 bases at V and 10 bases at J, with 14 bases between the two ends. The CDR3 has 15 residues. Germline-derived CDR1 and CDR2 are SGHRS and YFSETQ. The CDR3, as DNA: TGCGCCAGCAGCTTGGCCGGTGGGGCAAGCTCACCCCTCCACTTT. It is translated as CASSLAGGASSPLHF.

The rearrangement links TRBV6-5 to TRBJ1-1, with D unclear. V lost 6 bases to trimming and J lost 2 bases, with 4 bases between them. Per germline, CDR1 MNHEY and CDR2 SVGAGI. CDR3 length equals 11 residues. Here the CDR3 reads CASRQNTEAFF. The CDR3 DNA reads TGTGCCAGCAGACAAAACACTGAAGCTTTCTTT.

The CDR3 DNA reads TGTGCCAGCAGCGCGGACAGGTCCTATGGCTACACCTTC. It codes for CASSADRSYGYTF. The gene calls are TRBV5-4 and TRBJ1-2; 7 bases align to TRBD1. The CDR3 consists of 13 residues. With 4 bases clipped from V and 4 bases from J, the junction kept 4 bases outside the gene matches. CDR1 is SGHNT and CDR2 is YYREEE in the germline V gene (reference sequence).

Here the CDR3 reads CASSLLADHEQFF. Here the CDR3 DNA reads TGTGCCAGCAGCTTATTAGCGGATCATGAGCAGTTCTTC. This chain connects TRBV7-9 to TRBJ2-1; TRBD2 is a possible D gene (6 bases). Germline V gives CDR1 SEHNR, CDR2 FQNEAQ (reference sequence). CDR3 length: 13 amino acids. V dropped 2 bases and J dropped 8 bases, with 10 bases sitting between them.

This clone was detected ten times or more. The V and J genes are TRBV14 and TRBJ1-1; D unresolved. The CDR3 runs to 13 residues. V was trimmed by 0 bases and J by 10 bases, leaving 12 bases between them. Germline V CDR1 and CDR2: SGHDN, FVKESK. The CDR3 DNA follows: TGTGCCAGCAGCCAAGATGCCGGGGTGGGAGCTTTCTTT. Translating it yields CASSQDAGVGAFF.

V is TRBV7-9 and J is TRBJ2-5, with 7 bases fitting TRBD2. The length of the CDR3 is 16 residues. Trimming removed 5 bases from V and 0 bases from J; junction bases left unmatched: 9. The germline gives CDR1 SEHNR, CDR2 FQNEAQ (reference sequence). The CDR3 loop reads CASSLGSGRDQETQYF. The DNA for the CDR3 is TGTGCCAGCAGCCTCGGGTCTGGGAGGGACCAAGAGACCCAGTACTTC.

The J gene is TRBJ2-3, the V gene TRBV5-6; 8 bases match TRBD1. The CDR3 is 14 amino acids. CDR1 and CDR2 (germline): SGHDT, YYEEEE. Trimming took 1 base from V and 5 from J; bases not matched to a gene: 3. The CDR3 nucleotides read TGTGCCAGCAGCTTGATCAGGGGGCAAGATACGCAGTATTTT. This gives the protein CASSLIRGQDTQYF.

The chain carries TRBV7-9 and TRBJ2-7; tentative D call: TRBD1 (6 bases). The CDR3 is 15 residues long. Germline V gene lookup returns CDR1 SEHNR and CDR2 FQNEAQ (reference sequence). V lost 5 bases, J lost 7 bases, and 21 bases lay in between. CDR3 nucleotides: TGTGCCAGCAGCGGGACCGGGGCAGGGGTGCAGGAGCAGTACTTC. Translated, it gives CASSGTGAGVQEQYF.

The chain uses TRBV7-2 and TRBJ1-2, with 7 bases identical to TRBD1. CDR1 is SGHTA, CDR2 FQGNSA, per germline. This CDR3 spans 13 amino acids. V shed 5 bases, J shed 9 bases, and the junction held 9 bases outside the gene matches. The CDR3 spells CASSPDRFESYTF. For the CDR3, the DNA is TGTGCCAGCAGCCCGGACAGGTTCGAGAGCTACACCTTC.

The V gene is TRBV29-1, the J gene TRBJ1-2; 10 nucleotides align to TRBD1. The V segment lost 4 bases and the J segment 3 bases; nucleotides outside the gene matches: 8. The CDR3 sequence is 15 residues long. The germline V gene has CDR1 SQVTM and CDR2 ANQGSEA. The CDR3 DNA reads as TGCAGCGTTGCTGGACAGGGGGGTCCCTACTATGGCTACACCTTC. Protein product: CSVAGQGGPYYGYTF.

The chain recombines TRBV19 with TRBJ1-3; D is uncertain. The V gene's germline CDR1 is LNHDA and CDR2 SQIVND (reference sequence). V was shortened by 5 bases and J by 7 bases, with 21 bases between the two germline ends. CDR3 size: 16 residues. CDR3 in amino acids: CASSLRNAGLTNTIYF. CDR3 sequence (DNA): TGTGCCAGTAGTCTCCGGAATGCCGGACTGACGAACACCATATATTTT.

The V call is TRBV6-5, the J call TRBJ2-1, with 12 bases that match TRBD2. Per the germline V gene, CDR1 is MNHEY and CDR2 is SVGAGI. V gave up 6 bases and J gave up 4 bases; unmatched junction bases: 4. The CDR3 consists of 15 residues. In DNA, the CDR3 is TGTGCCAGCAGACCGCTAGCGGGGGGGTACAATGAGCAGTTCTTC. Translating it yields CASRPLAGGYNEQFF.

The V gene is TRBV4-3, the J gene TRBJ2-7; 7 bases line up with TRBD1. There are 14 residues in the CDR3. Losses at the gene ends were 2 bases for V and 3 bases for J; bases not matched to a gene: 4. The germline gives CDR1 LGHNA, CDR2 YSLEER. CDR3 loop: CASSQWAGGYEQYF. The CDR3 nucleotides are TGCGCCAGCAGCCAATGGGCAGGGGGCTACGAGCAGTACTTC.

The gene calls are TRBV7-6 and TRBJ2-3; weak D call: TRBD1 (6 bases). Per germline, CDR1 SGHVS and CDR2 FNYEAQ. The CDR3 length is 17 residues. Trimming pared 0 bases from V and 3 bases from J, leaving 16 bases between. The CDR3 sequence is CASSLAIGGQATDTQYF. CDR3 DNA: TGTGCCAGCAGCTTAGCGATAGGGGGTCAGGCGACAGATACGCAGTATTTT.

The rearrangement links TRBV19 to TRBJ2-1; D not resolved. CDR1 and CDR2 from the germline V gene are LNHDA and SQIVND (reference sequence). The V and J ends lost 7 bases and 5 bases respectively, with 9 bases between them. This CDR3 spans 12 amino acids. The CDR3 sequence is CASNAANNEQFF. CDR3 sequence (DNA): TGTGCCAGTAATGCGGCCAACAATGAGCAGTTCTTC.

The V and J genes are TRBV7-3 and TRBJ2-7, with 15 bases fitting TRBD2. CDR1 and CDR2 (germline): SGHTA, FQGTGA. The CDR3 runs 17 residues. The junction had 6 bases not matched to a gene; V was cut back by 5 bases and J by 1 base. The CDR3 DNA is TGTGCCAGCAGCCCCCGGACTAGCGGGGGGGCATCCTACGAGCAGTACTTC. Translation: CASSPRTSGGASYEQYF.

DNA for the CDR3: TGTGCCAGCAGTGGGACAGGGTCCATCCCCAGCACAGATACGCAGTATTTT. This translates into CASSGTGSIPSTDTQYF. The chain couples TRBV6-1 to TRBJ2-3; the match to TRBD1 covers 8 bases. CDR3 size: 17 residues. The V gene end was trimmed by 4 bases and the J gene end by 0 bases; junction bases not matched to a gene: 9. Germline CDR1 is MNHNS and CDR2 is SASEGT.

The V and J genes are TRBV7-2 and TRBJ2-7; D might be TRBD2 (5 bases). Trimming left V 5 bases short and J 0 bases short, with 14 bases between. The CDR3 has 15 amino acids. CDR1 is SGHTA and CDR2 is FQGNSA in the germline V gene. In nucleotides, the CDR3 is TGTGCCAGCAGCATTAGGGTCGGGGACTCCTACGAGCAGTACTTC. Amino acids: CASSIRVGDSYEQYF.

This clone was counted a few times. The rearrangement uses TRBV5-4 and TRBJ2-3, with D possibly TRBD1 on 7 matching bases. V was trimmed by 0 bases and J by 2 bases, leaving 13 bases between them. The CDR3 has 16 amino acids. In germline, CDR1 is SGHNT, CDR2 YYREEE (reference sequence). The CDR3 is CASSLVGGQLTDTQYF. DNA for the CDR3: TGTGCCAGCAGCTTGGTCGGGGGACAGCTCACAGATACGCAGTATTTT.